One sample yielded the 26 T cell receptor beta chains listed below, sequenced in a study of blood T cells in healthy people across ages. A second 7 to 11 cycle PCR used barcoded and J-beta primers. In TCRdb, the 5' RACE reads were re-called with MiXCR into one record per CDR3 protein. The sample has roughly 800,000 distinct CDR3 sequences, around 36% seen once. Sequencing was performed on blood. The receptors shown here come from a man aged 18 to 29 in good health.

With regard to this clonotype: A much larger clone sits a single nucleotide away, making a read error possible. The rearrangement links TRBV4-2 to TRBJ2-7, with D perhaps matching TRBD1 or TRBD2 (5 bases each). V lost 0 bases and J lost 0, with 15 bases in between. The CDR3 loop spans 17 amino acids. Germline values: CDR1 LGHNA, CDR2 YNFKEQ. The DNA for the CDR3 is TGTGCCAGCAGCCAAGATATTCCGGGACCAGCCTCCTACGAGCAGTACTTC. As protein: CASSQDIPGPASYEQYF.

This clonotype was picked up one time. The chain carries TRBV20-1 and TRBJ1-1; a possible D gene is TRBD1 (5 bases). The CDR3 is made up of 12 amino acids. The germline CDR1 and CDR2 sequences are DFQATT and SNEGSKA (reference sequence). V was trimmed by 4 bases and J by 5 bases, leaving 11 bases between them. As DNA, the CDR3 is TGCAGTGCTATTCAGGGTTTTACTGAAGCTTTCTTT. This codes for CSAIQGFTEAFF.

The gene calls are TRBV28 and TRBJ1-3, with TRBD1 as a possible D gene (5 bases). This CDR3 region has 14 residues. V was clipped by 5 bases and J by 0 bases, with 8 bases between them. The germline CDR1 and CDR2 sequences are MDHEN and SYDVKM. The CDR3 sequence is CASSGGGSGNTIYF. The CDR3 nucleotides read TGTGCCAGCAGTGGCGGGGGCTCTGGAAACACCATATATTTT.

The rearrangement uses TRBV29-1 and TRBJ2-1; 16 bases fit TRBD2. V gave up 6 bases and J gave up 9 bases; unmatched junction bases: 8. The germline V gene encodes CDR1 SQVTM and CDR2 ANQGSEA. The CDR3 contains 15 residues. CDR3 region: CSVRGGTSGGAEQFF. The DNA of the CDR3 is TGCAGCGTGCGAGGCGGGACTAGCGGGGGGGCTGAGCAGTTCTTC.

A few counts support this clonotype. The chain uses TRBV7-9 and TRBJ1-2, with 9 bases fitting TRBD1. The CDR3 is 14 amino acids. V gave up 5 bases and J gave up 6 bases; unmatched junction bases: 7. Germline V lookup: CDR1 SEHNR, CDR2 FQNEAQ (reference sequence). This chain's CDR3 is CASSLRDRANGYTF. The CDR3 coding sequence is TGTGCCAGCAGCCTCCGGGACAGGGCGAATGGCTACACCTTC.

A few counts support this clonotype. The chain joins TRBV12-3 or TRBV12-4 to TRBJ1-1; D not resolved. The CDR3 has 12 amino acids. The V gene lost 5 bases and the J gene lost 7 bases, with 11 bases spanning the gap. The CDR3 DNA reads TGTGCCAGCAGTGAAGACGCATTTGAAGCTTTCTTT. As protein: CASSEDAFEAFF.

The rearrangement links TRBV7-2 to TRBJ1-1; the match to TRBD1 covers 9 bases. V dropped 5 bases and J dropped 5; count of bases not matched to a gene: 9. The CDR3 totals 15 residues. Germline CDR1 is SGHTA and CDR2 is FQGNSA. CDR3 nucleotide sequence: TGTGCCAGCAGCCCAACAGGGGGCATCGGGACTGAAGCTTTCTTT. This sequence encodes CASSPTGGIGTEAFF. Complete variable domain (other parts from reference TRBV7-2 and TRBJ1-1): GAGVSQSPSNKVTEKGKDVELRCDPISGHTALYWYRQSLGQGLEFLIYFQGNSAPDKSGLPSDRFSAERTGGSVSTLTIQRTQQEDSAVYLCASSPTGGIGTEAFFGQGTRLTVV.

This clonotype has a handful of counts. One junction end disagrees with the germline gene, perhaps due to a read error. CDR3 amino acids: CASSLEAAASYNEQFF. CDR3 in DNA: TGTGCTAGCAGCTTGGAGGCGGCAGCCTCCTACAATGAGCAGTTCTTC. The rearrangement joins TRBV5-5 to TRBJ2-1; D may be TRBD2 (5 bases). CDR3 length: 16 amino acids. Germline CDR1 and CDR2: SGHKS and YYEKEE (reference sequence). Supplemented by reference TRBV5-5 and TRBJ2-1, the full variable domain reads DAGVTQSPTHLIKTRGQQVTLRCSPISGHKSVSWYQQVLGQGPQFIFQYYEKEERGRGNFPDRFSARQFPNYSSELNVNALLLGDSALYLCASSLEAAASYNEQFFGPGTRLTVL.

The CDR3, as DNA: TGTGCCAGCTCCTGGCAGGGGGCCGATGAGCAGTACTTC. Protein: CASSWQGADEQYF. V usage is TRBV7-2 and J usage is TRBJ2-7; 8 bases map to TRBD1. Germline V gene lookup returns CDR1 SGHTA and CDR2 FQGNSA. Germline trimming cut 8 bases from V and 7 bases from J; bases unmatched to any gene: 10. This CDR3 is built from 13 residues.

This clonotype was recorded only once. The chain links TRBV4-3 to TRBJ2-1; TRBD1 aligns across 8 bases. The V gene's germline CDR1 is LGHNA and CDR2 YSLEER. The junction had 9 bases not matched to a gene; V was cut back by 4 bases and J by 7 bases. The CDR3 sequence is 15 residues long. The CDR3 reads CASSPDRDFANEQFF. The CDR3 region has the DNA TGCGCCAGCAGCCCGGACAGGGACTTCGCGAATGAGCAGTTCTTC.

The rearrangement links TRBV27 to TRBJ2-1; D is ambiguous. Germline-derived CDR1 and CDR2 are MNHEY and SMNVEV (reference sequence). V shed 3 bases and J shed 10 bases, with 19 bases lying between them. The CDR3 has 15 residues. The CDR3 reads CASSLRTPAPGEQFF. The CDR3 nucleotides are TGTGCCAGCAGTTTGAGGACGCCGGCCCCGGGCGAGCAGTTCTTC.

CDR3 sequence (DNA): TGTGCCAGCAGCTTAGCAAGTAGCGGGAGGACCTACAATGAGCAGTTCTTC. Its translation: CASSLASSGRTYNEQFF. The chain recombines TRBV7-2 with TRBJ2-1, with 10 positions matching TRBD2. Germline CDR1 is SGHTA and CDR2 is FQGNSA. CDR3 length: 17 amino acids. Trimming removed 0 bases from V and 2 bases from J; junction bases left unmatched: 4.

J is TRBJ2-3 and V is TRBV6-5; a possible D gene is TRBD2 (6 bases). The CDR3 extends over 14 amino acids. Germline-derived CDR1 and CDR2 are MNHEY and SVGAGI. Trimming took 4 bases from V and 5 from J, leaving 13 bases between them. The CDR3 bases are TGTGCCAGCAGTTTCCCGGGAGTGGGAGATACGCAGTATTTT. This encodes CASSFPGVGDTQYF.

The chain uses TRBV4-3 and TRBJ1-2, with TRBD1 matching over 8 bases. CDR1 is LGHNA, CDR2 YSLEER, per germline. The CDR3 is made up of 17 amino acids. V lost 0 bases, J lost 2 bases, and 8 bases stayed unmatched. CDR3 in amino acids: CASSQDPPDRANYGYTF. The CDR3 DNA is TGCGCCAGCAGCCAAGATCCCCCGGACAGGGCAAACTATGGCTACACCTTC.

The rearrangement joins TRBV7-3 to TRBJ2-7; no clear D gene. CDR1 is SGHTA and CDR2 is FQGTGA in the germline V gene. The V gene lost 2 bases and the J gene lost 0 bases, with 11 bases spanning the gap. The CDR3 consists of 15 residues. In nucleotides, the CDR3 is TGTGCCAGCAGCTTAGCCGTAGGTCCCTCCTACGAGCAGTACTTC. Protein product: CASSLAVGPSYEQYF.

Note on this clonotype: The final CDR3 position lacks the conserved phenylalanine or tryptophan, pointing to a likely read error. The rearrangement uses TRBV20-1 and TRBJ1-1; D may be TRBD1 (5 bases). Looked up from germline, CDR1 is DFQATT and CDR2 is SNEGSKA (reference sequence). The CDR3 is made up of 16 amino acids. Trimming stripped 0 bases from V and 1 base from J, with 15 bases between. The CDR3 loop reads CSARDPAGGENTEAFS. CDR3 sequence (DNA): TGCAGTGCTAGAGATCCCGCCGGAGGGGAGAACACTGAAGCTTTCTCT.

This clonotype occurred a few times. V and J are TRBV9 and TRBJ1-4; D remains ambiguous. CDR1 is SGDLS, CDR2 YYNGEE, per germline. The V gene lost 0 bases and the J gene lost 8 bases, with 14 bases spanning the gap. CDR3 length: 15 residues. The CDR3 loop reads CASSVASGSLEKLFF. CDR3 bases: TGTGCCAGCAGCGTAGCTTCGGGGAGTCTGGAAAAACTGTTTTTT. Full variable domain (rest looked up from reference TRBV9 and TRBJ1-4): DSGVTQTPKHLITATGQRVTLRCSPRSGDLSVYWYQQSLDQGLQFLIQYYNGEERAKGNILERFSAQQFPDLHSELNLSSLELGDSALYFCASSVASGSLEKLFFGSGTQLSVL.

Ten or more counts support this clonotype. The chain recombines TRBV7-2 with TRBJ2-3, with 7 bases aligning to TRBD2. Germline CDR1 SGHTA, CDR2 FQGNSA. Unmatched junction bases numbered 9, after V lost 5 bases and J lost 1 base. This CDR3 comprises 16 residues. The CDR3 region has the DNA TGTGCCAGCAGCCCCCGGGGCGCGGGAGGCACAGATACGCAGTATTTT. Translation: CASSPRGAGGTDTQYF.

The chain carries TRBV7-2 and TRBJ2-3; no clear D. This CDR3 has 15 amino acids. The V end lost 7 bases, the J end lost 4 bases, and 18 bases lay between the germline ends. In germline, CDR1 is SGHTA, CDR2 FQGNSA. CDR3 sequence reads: CASTPIGSVADTQYF. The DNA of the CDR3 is TGTGCCAGCACCCCAATCGGCAGCGTGGCAGATACGCAGTATTTT.

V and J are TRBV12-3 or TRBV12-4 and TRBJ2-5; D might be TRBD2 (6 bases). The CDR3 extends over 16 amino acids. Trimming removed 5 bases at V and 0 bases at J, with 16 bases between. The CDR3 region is CASSLSWAGNQETQYF. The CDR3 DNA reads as TGTGCCAGCAGTCTATCGTGGGCGGGGAACCAAGAGACCCAGTACTTC.

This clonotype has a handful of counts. This chain's CDR3 is CSVAQGRVTTDTQYF. The CDR3 bases are TGCAGCGTTGCCCAGGGACGAGTAACCACAGATACGCAGTATTTT. This chain connects TRBV29-1 to TRBJ2-3; either TRBD1 or TRBD2 may supply D (5 bases each). Germline V gene lookup returns CDR1 SQVTM and CDR2 ANQGSEA. V was trimmed by 4 bases and J by 2 bases, leaving 16 bases between them. The CDR3 loop spans 15 amino acids.

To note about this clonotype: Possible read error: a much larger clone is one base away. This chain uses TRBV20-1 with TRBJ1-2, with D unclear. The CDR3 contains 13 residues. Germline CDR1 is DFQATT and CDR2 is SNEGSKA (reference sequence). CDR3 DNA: TGCAGTGCTAGAGCGGGCAGGCGCTATGACTACACCTTC. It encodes CSARAGRRYDYTF.

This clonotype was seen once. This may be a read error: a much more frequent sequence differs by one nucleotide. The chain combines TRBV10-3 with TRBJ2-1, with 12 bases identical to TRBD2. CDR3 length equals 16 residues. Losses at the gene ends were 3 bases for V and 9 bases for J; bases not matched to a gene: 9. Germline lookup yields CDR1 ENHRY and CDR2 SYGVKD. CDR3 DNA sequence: TGTGCCATCAGTGACCCGACTAGCGGGGGCTTCAGTGAGCAGTTCTTC. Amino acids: CAISDPTSGGFSEQFF.

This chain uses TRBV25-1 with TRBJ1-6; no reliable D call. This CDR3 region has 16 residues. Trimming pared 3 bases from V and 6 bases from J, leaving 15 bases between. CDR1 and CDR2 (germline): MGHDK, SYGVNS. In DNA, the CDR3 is TGTGCCAGCAGTGAGGACGTCCCAGCCAGTAATTCACCCCTCCACTTT. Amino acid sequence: CASSEDVPASNSPLHF.

The DNA of the CDR3 is TGTGCCAGCAGCTTGACAGGGTTTTACACCTTC. Its protein product is CASSLTGFYTF. The V gene is TRBV7-2, the J gene TRBJ1-2; 7 positions match TRBD1. CDR3 length equals 11 residues. The V segment lost 3 bases and the J segment 11 bases; nucleotides outside the gene matches: 3. The germline CDR1 and CDR2 sequences are SGHTA and FQGNSA.

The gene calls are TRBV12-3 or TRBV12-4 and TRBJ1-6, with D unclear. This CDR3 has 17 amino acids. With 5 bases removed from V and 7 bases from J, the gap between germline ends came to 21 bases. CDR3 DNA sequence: TGTGCCAGCAGTCCCAGAGGCGTGACCTCTCGGAATTCACCCCTCCACTTT. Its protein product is CASSPRGVTSRNSPLHF.